This T cell receptor (beta chain) was retrieved from a study of CD8 T cells in acute hepatitis C reinfection. The overall study: CD8+ T cells specific for HCV NS3-1073 were sequenced.

Regarding the study as a whole: Preferential TRBV04 and TRBV06 usage appeared in all groups and was not explained by the naive pool.

Described time point: naive CD8 control sorted from an acute-time-point sample. Donors were people who inject drugs, followed every 3 months. CD3, CD8 and CD45RO antibodies stained cells; a viability dye excluded dead cells. Data came from immunoSEQ multiplex PCR; TCRdb stores just in-frame clones and leaves some out. Among about 40,000 clones, 80% to 90% were seen once, and the ten largest hold 10% to 11%. This CDR3 region has 14 residues. Trimming stripped 2 bases from V and 4 bases from J, with 12 bases between. Per germline, CDR1 SGHVS and CDR2 FNYEAQ. This clone was recorded a few times. The target antigen is unknown.

The source is a woman younger than 30 who spontaneously cleared hepatitis C infection. The material sequenced was naive CD8+ T cells from PBMCs. The V and J genes are TRBV7-6 and TRBJ2-7; D might be TRBD2 (6 bases). The CDR3 region is CASSLSSEVYEQYF. As DNA, the CDR3 is TGTGCCAGCAGCTTATCTAGCGAGGTGTACGAGCAGTACTTC. Filled out from reference TRBV7-6 and TRBJ2-7, the complete variable domain reads GAGVSQSPRYKVTKRGQDVALRCDPISGHVSLYWYRQALGQGPEFLTYFNYEAQQDKSGLPNDRFSAERPEGSISTLTIQRTEQRDSAMYRCASSLSSEVYEQYFGPGTRLTVT.